This T cell receptor (beta chain) was captured in a study of cytomegalovirus exposure and HLA in healthy donors. Both 60 Vbeta primers and 13 Jbeta primers went into the PCR. Profiling relied on immunoSEQ multiplex PCR, and the TCRdb table lists in-frame clones only, not all of them. The table has 75,000 to 90,000 clones, 85% seen once. The source of this sequence is a man aged 40-55 years in good health and CMV-seropositive. Sequenced material: PBMCs.

In DNA form, the CDR3 reads TGTGCCAGCAGCTCTAGCGGGAGGATGAACAATGAGCAGTTCTTC. Amino acids: CASSSSGRMNNEQFF. This chain uses TRBV28 with TRBJ2-1; TRBD2 aligns across 11 bases. V shed 6 bases, J shed 5 bases, and the junction held 6 bases outside the gene matches. The CDR3 contains 15 residues. CDR1 and CDR2 from the germline V gene are MDHEN and SYDVKM.